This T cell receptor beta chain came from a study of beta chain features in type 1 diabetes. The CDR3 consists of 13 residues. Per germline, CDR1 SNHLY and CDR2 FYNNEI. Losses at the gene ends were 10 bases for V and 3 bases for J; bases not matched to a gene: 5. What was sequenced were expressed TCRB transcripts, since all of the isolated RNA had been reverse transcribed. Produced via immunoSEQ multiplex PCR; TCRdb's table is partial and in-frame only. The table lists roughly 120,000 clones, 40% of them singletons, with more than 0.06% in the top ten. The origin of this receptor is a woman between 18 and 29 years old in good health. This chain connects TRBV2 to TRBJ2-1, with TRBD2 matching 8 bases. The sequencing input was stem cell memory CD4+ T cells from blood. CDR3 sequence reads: CATAGVVYNEQFF. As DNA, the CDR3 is TGTGCCACAGCGGGAGTAGTCTACAATGAGCAGTTCTTC.